This T cell receptor beta chain came from a study of T-cell reconstitution after alpha-beta-depleted transplantation in children (dated by TCRdb to about 2016). About the investigation overall: Using TCR repertoire profiling, the study quantitatively followed how T-cell immune reconstitution unfolded in children after TCRalphabeta/CD19-depleted allogeneic hematopoietic cell transplantation.

As concerns this clonotype: Its antigen remains unidentified. Within one base of it there is no much larger clone, and no base qualities were kept.

The library was obtained by PCR. TCRdb shows the sequencer as Illumina HiSeq 2500. TCR library preparation used molecular barcoding, with unique molecular identifiers applied to normalize quantification of the TCRbeta repertoire. TCRdb reprocessing: public reads trimmed at Q25 with fastp, clones called with MiXCR, in-frame beta chains kept. Every distinct CDR3 protein forms one entry, paired with its most common genes and DNA. This sample gives a few hundred thousand distinct CDR3 sequences in total; approximately 12% of them show up just once. The ten top clones hold around 6.1% of the sample. The sequence came from a human donor who donated a stem cell graft to a child with combined immunodeficiency. Specimen: PBMCs from the stem cell graft donor, collected from the stem cell graft.

The CDR3 protein: CASSPRPTSGGAGETQYF. The DNA sequence is as follows: TGTGCCAGCAGCCCACGCCCGACTAGCGGGGGGGCAGGGGAGACCCAGTACTTC. This chain is built from TRBV7-8 and TRBJ2-5, and 14 junction bases match TRBD2. CDR1 SGHVS and CDR2 FQNEAQ were looked up in the germline V gene. Germline trimming: 5 bases from V, 5 bases from J; junction bases outside gene matches: 13. Taken from cysteine to phenylalanine, the CDR3 has 18 residues. Solely the CDR3 DNA is kept, with 54 bases framed from the first base.